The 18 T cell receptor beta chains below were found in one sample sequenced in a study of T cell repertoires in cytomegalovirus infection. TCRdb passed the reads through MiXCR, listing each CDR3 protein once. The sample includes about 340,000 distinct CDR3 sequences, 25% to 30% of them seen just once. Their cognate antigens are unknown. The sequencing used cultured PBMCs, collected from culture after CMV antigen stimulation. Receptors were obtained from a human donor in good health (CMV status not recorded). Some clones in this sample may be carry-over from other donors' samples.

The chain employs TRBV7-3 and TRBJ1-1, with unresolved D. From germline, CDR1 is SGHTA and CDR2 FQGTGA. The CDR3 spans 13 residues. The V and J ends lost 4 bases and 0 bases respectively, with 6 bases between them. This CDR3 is CASSSYMNTEAFF. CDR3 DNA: TGTGCCAGCAGCTCCTACATGAACACTGAAGCTTTCTTT.

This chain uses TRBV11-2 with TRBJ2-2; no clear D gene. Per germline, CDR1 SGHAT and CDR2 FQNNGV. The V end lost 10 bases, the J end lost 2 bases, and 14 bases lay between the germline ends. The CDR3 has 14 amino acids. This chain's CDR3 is CATTLGRNTGELFF. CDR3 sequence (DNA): TGTGCCACCACCCTTGGCAGAAACACCGGGGAGCTGTTTTTT.

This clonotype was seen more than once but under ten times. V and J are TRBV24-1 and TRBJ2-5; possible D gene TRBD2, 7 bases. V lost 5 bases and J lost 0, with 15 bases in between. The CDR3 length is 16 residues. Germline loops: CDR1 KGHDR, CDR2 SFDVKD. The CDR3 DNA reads TGTGCCACCAGTGTCGGGACACTAGCGTACCAAGAGACCCAGTACTTC. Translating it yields CATSVGTLAYQETQYF.

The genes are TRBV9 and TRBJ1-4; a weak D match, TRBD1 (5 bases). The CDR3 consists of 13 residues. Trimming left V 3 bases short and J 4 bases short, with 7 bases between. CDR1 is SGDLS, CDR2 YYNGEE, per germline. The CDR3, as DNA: TGTGCCAGCAGCGCAGGGAGTAATGAAAAACTGTTTTTT. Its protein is CASSAGSNEKLFF. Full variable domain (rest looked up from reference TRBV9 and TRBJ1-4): DSGVTQTPKHLITATGQRVTLRCSPRSGDLSVYWYQQSLDQGLQFLIQYYNGEERAKGNILERFSAQQFPDLHSELNLSSLELGDSALYFCASSAGSNEKLFFGSGTQLSVL.

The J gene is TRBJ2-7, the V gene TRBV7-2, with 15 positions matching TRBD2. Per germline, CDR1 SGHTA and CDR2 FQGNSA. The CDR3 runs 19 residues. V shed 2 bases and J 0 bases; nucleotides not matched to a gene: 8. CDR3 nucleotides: TGTGCCAGCAGCTTACCGGGACTAGCGGGGGGAAAAAGCTCCTACGAGCAGTACTTC. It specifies CASSLPGLAGGKSSYEQYF.

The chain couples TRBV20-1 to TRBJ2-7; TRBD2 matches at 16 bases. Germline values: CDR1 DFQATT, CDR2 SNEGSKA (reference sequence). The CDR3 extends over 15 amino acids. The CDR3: CTPGLAGGHPYEQYF. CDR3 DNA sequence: TGCACCCCGGGACTAGCGGGAGGGCATCCCTACGAGCAGTACTTC.

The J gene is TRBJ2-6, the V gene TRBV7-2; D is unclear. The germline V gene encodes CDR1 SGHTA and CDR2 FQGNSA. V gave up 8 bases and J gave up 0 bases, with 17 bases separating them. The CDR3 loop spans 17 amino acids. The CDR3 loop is CASSSGPLNSGANVLTF. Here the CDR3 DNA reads TGTGCCAGCTCTTCCGGGCCCCTGAACTCTGGGGCCAACGTCCTGACTTTC.

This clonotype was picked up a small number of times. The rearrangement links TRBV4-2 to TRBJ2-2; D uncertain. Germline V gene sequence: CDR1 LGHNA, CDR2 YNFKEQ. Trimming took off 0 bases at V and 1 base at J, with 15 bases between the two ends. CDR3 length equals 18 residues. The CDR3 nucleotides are TGTGCCAGCAGCCAAGATGGTTTGGGGAAGAGGAACACCGGGGAGCTGTTTTTT. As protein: CASSQDGLGKRNTGELFF.

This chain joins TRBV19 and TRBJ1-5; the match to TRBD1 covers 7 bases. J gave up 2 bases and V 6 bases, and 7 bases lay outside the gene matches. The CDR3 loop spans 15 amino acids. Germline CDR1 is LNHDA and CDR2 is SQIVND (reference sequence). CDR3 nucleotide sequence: TGTGCCAGTAGCGACCGGGACAGAGGCAATCAGCCCCAGCATTTT. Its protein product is CASSDRDRGNQPQHF.

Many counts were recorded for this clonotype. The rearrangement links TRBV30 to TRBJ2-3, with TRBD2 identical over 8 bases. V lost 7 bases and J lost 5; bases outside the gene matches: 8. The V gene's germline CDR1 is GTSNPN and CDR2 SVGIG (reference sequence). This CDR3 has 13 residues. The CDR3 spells CAFGAAGVDTQYF. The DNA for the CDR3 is TGTGCCTTTGGGGCAGCGGGAGTAGATACGCAGTATTTT. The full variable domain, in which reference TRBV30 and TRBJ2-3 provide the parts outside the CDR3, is SQTIHQWPATLVQPVGSPLSLECTVEGTSNPNLYWYRQAAGRGLQLLFYSVGIGQISSEVPQNLSASRPQDRQFILSSKKLLLSDSGFYLCAFGAAGVDTQYFGPGTRLTVL.

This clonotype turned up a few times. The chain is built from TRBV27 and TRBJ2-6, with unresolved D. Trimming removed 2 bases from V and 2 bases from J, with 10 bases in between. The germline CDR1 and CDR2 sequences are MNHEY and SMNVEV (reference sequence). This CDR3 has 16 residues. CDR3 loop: CASSLNFLAGANVLTF. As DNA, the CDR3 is TGTGCCAGCAGTTTAAATTTCCTGGCTGGGGCCAACGTCCTGACTTTC.

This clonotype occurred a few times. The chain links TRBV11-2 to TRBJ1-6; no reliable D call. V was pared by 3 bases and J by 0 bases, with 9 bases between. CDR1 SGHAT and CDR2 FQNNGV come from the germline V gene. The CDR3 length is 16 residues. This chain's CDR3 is CASSFVGSSYNSPLHF. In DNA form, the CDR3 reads TGTGCCAGCAGCTTTGTTGGGAGCTCCTATAATTCACCCCTCCACTTT.

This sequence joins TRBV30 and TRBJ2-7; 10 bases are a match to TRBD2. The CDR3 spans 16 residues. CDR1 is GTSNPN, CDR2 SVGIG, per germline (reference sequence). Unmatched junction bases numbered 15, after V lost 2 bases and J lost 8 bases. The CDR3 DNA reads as TGTGCCTGGAGTCCACCGGGCACTAGCGGGGAAGGGAAGCAGTACTTC. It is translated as CAWSPPGTSGEGKQYF. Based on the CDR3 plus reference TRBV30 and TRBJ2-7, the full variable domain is SQTIHQWPATLVQPVGSPLSLECTVEGTSNPNLYWYRQAAGRGLQLLFYSVGIGQISSEVPQNLSASRPQDRQFILSSKKLLLSDSGFYLCAWSPPGTSGEGKQYFGPGTRLTVT.

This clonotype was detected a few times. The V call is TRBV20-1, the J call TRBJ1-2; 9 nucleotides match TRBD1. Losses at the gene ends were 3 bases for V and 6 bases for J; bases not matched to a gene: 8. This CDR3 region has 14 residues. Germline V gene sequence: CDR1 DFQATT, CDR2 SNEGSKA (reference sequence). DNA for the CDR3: TGCAGTGCTAGTCCGACAGGGGGAGTCGATGGCTACACCTTC. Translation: CSASPTGGVDGYTF.

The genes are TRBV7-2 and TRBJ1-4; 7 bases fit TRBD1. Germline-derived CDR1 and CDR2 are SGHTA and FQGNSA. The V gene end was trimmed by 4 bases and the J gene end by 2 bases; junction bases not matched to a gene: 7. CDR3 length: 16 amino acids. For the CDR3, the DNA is TGTGCCAGCAGCTCACAGCCAGGGGGTACTAATGAAAAACTGTTTTTT. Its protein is CASSSQPGGTNEKLFF. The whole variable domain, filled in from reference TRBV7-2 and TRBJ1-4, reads GAGVSQSPSNKVTEKGKDVELRCDPISGHTALYWYRQSLGQGLEFLIYFQGNSAPDKSGLPSDRFSAERTGGSVSTLTIQRTQQEDSAVYLCASSSQPGGTNEKLFFGSGTQLSVL.

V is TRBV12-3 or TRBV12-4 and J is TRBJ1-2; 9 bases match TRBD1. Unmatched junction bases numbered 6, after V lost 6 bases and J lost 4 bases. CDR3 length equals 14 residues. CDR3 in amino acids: CASRVTGGGYGYTF. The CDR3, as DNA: TGTGCCAGCAGAGTCACAGGGGGCGGCTATGGCTACACCTTC.

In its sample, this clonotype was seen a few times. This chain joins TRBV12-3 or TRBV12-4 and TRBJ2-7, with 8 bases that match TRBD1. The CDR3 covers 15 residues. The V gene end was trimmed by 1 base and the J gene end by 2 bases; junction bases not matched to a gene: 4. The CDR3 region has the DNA TGTGCCAGCAGTTTAGGGACAGGGATACCCTACGAGCAGTACTTC. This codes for CASSLGTGIPYEQYF.

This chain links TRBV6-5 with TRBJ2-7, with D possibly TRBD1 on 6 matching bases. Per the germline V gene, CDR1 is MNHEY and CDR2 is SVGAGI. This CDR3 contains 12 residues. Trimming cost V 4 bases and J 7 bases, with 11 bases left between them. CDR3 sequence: CASSSGHKEQYF. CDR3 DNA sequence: TGTGCCAGCAGTTCGGGACACAAGGAGCAGTACTTC.